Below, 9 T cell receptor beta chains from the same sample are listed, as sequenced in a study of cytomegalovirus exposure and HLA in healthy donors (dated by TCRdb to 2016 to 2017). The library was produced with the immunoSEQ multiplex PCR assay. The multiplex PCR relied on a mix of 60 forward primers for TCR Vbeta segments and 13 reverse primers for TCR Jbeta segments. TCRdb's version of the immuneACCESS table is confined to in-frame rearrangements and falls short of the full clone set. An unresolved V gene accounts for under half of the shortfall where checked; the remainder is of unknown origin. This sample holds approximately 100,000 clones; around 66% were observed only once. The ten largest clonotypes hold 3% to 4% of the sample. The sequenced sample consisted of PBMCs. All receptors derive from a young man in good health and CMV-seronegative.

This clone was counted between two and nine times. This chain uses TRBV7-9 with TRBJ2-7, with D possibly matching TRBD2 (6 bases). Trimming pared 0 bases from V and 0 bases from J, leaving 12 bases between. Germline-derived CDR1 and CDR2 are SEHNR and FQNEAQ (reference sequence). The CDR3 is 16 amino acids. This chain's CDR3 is CASSLALGTYSYEQYF. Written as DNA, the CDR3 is TGTGCCAGCAGCTTAGCTCTCGGGACTTACTCCTACGAGCAGTACTTC.

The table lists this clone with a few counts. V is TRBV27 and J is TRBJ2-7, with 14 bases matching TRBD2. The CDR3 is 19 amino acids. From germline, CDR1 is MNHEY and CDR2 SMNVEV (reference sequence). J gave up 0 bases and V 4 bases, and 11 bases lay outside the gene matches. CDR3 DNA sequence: TGTGCCAGCAGTTGGGGGACTAGCGGGAGTGTGGGAGACTCCTACGAGCAGTACTTC. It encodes CASSWGTSGSVGDSYEQYF.

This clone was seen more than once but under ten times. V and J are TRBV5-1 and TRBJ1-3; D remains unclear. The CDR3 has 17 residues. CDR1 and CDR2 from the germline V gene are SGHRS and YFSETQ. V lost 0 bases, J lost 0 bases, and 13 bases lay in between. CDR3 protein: CASSLATDSLSGNTIYF. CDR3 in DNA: TGCGCCAGCAGCTTGGCCACAGATTCTCTCTCTGGAAACACCATATATTTT.

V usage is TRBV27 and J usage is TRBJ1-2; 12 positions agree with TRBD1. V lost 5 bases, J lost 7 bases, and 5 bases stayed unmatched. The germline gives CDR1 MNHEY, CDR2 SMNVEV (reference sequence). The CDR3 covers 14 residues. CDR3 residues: CASSIGTGGLGYTF. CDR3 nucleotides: TGTGCCAGCAGTATAGGGACAGGGGGCCTTGGCTACACCTTC.

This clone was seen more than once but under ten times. The CDR3 spells CASSGPPARTQYF. CDR3 nucleotide sequence: TGTGCCAGCAGTGGCCCGCCAGCTAGGACCCAGTACTTC. V gene TRBV7-2 combines with J gene TRBJ2-5; D is ambiguous. V lost 6 bases and J lost 7, with 15 bases in between. This CDR3 has 13 amino acids. Germline V lookup: CDR1 SGHTA, CDR2 FQGNSA.

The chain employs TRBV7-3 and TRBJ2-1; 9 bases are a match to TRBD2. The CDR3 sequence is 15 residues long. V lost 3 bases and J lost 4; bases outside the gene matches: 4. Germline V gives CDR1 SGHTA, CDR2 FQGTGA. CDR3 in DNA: TGTGCCAGCAGCTTCCGCGGGGGGGATTACAATGAGCAGTTCTTC. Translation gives CASSFRGGDYNEQFF.

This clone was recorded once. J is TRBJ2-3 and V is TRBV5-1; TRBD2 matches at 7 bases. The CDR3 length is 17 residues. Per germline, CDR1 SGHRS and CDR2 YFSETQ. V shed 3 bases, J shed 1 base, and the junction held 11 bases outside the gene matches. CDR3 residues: CASSSPTSPGGTDTQYF. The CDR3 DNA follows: TGCGCCAGCAGCTCCCCGACTAGCCCTGGGGGCACAGATACGCAGTATTTT. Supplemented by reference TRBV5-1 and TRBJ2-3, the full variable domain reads KAGVTQTPRYLIKTRGQQVTLSCSPISGHRSVSWYQQTPGQGLQFLFEYFSETQRNKGNFPGRFSGRQFSNSRSEMNVSTLELGDSALYLCASSSPTSPGGTDTQYFGPGTRLTVL.

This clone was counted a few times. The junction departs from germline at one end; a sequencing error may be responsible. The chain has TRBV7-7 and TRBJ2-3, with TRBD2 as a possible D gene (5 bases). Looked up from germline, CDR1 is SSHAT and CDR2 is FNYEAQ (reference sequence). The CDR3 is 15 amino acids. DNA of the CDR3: TGTGCTAGCAGCTTCTCCGAGGGTGACGCAGATACGCAGTATTTT. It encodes CASSFSEGDADTQYF.

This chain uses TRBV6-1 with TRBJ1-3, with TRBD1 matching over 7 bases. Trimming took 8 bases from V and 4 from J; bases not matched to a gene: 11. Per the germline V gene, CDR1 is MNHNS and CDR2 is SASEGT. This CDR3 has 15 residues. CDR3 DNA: TGTGCCAGCCAAAGGATCACGGGACAGGGAAACACCATATATTTT. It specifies CASQRITGQGNTIYF.